This TCR beta chain originates from a study of T cell repertoires in cytomegalovirus infection. TCRdb independently ran MiXCR on the reads; one entry per CDR3 protein. The table includes roughly 640,000 distinct CDR3 sequences, roughly a quarter detected once. The CDR3 loop spans 15 amino acids. The germline gives CDR1 DFQATT, CDR2 SNEGSKA (reference sequence). V shed 6 bases and J 2 bases; nucleotides not matched to a gene: 10. The receptor's source is a human donor in good health (CMV status not recorded). Some clones in this sample may be carry-over from other donors' samples. The material sequenced was CD8+ T cells from PBMCs. This chain links TRBV20-1 with TRBJ2-7, with 10 bases lining up with TRBD2. The CDR3 DNA follows: TGCAGTGCCGCATTGTCAGCGGGGGGGCCCTACGAGCAGTACTTC. Protein: CSAALSAGGPYEQYF.